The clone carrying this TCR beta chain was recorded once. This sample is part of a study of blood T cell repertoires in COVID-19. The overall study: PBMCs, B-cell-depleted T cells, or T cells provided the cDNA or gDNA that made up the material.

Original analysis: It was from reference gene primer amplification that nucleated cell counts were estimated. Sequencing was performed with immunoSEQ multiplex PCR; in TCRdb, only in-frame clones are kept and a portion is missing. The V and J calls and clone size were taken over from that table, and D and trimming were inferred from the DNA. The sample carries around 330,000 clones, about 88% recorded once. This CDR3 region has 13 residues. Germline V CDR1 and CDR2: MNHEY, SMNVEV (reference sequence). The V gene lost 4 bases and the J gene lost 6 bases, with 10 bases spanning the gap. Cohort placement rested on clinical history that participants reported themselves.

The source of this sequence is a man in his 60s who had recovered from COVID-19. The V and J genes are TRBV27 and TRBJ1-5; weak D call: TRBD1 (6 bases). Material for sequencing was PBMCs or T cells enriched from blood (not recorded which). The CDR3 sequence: CASSSGHPQPQHF. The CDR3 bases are TGTGCCAGCAGTTCGGGACACCCTCAGCCCCAGCATTTT.